This record covers a single T cell receptor (beta chain). Time point: healthy volunteer bleed at 6 weeks. The study extracted total RNA from unfractionated whole blood. TCRdb re-derived calls from the RACE reads in MiXCR, one entry per CDR3 protein. This table holds fewer than 85,000 distinct CDR3 sequences, 8.6% found once. After removal of 0 bases from V and 5 bases from J, the junction contained 7 bases not matched to a gene. This CDR3 comprises 15 residues. CDR1 SGHDT and CDR2 YYEEEE come from the germline V gene. The entry originates in a study of human T cells and chemical hapten exposure. The receptor was isolated from a female donor in good health. Some clones in this sample may be carry-over from other donors' samples. Sequencing used whole blood. The chain uses TRBV5-6 and TRBJ1-1; 7 bases map to TRBD1. DNA for the CDR3: TGTGCCAGCAGCTTGGGTTCAGGGGGTGAAACTGAAGCTTTCTTT. Translating it yields CASSLGSGGETEAFF.